A selection of T cell receptor beta chains follows, all from one sample in a study of early T cells in non-severe SARS-CoV-2 infection. Via MiXCR, TCRdb re-called the 5' RACE reads, giving one row per CDR3 protein. In the table there are approximately 42,000 distinct CDR3 sequences, less than 8.5% of which are singletons. Sequences were obtained from whole blood. Receptors originate from an adult who was a healthcare worker with PCR-confirmed SARS-CoV-2 infection or an uninfected control (not recorded which). The CDR3 runs from the conserved cysteine through the conserved F or W. The D gene is left open where the match is weak. Where a row states a size, it is once, few, many or the class of an expanded clone; other rows omit it.

D gene	clone size	V gene	J gene	CDR3 length	CDR3 protein	CDR3 DNA
TRBD2	few	TRBV9	TRBJ2-1	15	CASSLRAGVDNEQFF	TGTGCCAGCAGCCTCCGAGCGGGGGTCGACAATGAGCAGTTCTTC
TRBD1	many	TRBV5-1	TRBJ1-4	15	CASSLDGQEVEKLFF	TGCGCCAGCAGCTTGGATGGACAGGAGGTTGAAAAACTGTTTTTT
.	.	TRBV29-1	TRBJ2-2	15	CSVERGASNTGELFF	TGCAGCGTTGAAAGGGGGGCCTCGAACACCGGGGAGCTGTTTTTT
.	.	TRBV6-6	TRBJ1-3	14	CASSGTHSGNTIYF	TGTGCCAGCAGTGGGACCCACTCTGGAAACACCATATATTTT
TRBD2	many	TRBV2	TRBJ2-3	17	CASSQNGLAGETDTQYF	TGTGCCAGCAGCCAAAACGGACTAGCGGGGGAAACAGATACGCAGTATTTT
.	many	TRBV7-9	TRBJ1-6	17	CASSFIAGASYNSPLHF	TGTGCCAGCAGCTTCATAGCAGGAGCTTCCTATAATTCACCCCTCCACTTT
.	.	TRBV3-1	TRBJ2-3	15	CASSQENRVTDTQYF	TGTGCCAGCAGCCAAGAAAACAGGGTGACAGATACGCAGTATTTT
.	.	TRBV27	TRBJ2-1	14	CASSLWRSYNEQFF	TGTGCCAGCAGTTTGTGGAGGTCCTACAATGAGCAGTTCTTC
.	.	TRBV5-1	TRBJ1-1	13	CASSPPVNTEAFF	TGCGCCAGCAGCCCCCCAGTGAACACTGAAGCTTTCTTT
.	.	TRBV10-3	TRBJ1-1	12	CAVGIGNTEAFF	TGTGCCGTGGGGATTGGGAACACTGAAGCTTTCTTT
.	few	TRBV12-3/TRBV12-4	TRBJ1-6	15	CASSFGSSYNSPLHF	TGTGCCAGCAGTTTTGGGAGCTCCTATAATTCACCCCTCCACTTT
.	many	TRBV9	TRBJ2-3	17	CASSVEGLGTSTDTQYF	TGTGCCAGCAGCGTTGAGGGCTTGGGTACTAGCACAGATACGCAGTATTTT
TRBD2	few	TRBV6-2/TRBV6-3	TRBJ2-3	16	CASRQASGTSGNTQYF	TGTGCCAGCAGACAAGCCTCCGGGACTAGCGGGAATACGCAGTATTTT